The 27 T cell receptor beta chains presented below share a single source sample, sequenced in a study of T cells in women clearing cervical HPV infection (dated by TCRdb to 2016 to 2019). The protocol used for the library was the immunoSEQ multiplex PCR assay. Not all clones reach the TCRdb copy of this immuneACCESS table, which keeps in-frame sequences only. Checked studies attribute under half of the gap to unresolved V genes and leave the rest unexplained. The table kept for this sample lists some 23,000 clones. Approximately 9% of the sample rests with the top ten. The sample taken for sequencing was blood buffy coat. The receptors come from a woman aged 18 to 75 with a cervical HPV16 infection that either progressed to CIN3+ or cleared (not recorded which).

With regard to this clone: The read is 3 residues too short to cover the CDR3 end, so that end is filled in from the germline J gene. V usage is TRBV7-2 and J usage is TRBJ1-1; possibly TRBD1 for D (5 bases). This CDR3 region has 14 residues. Looked up from germline, CDR1 is SGHTA and CDR2 is FQGNSA. V dropped 8 bases and J dropped 5 bases, with 18 bases sitting between them. Partial CDR3 DNA: TGTGCCAGCGGCCCTTACAGGATGTTAACTGAA. Amino acids: CASGPYRMLTE. The entire CDR3 reads CASGPYRMLTEAFF.

About this clone: Sequencing ends 3 residues short of the CDR3 end; the germline J gene provides the rest. In the same sample, other DNA sequences code for this CDR3. The chain uses TRBV19 and TRBJ2-1, with D perhaps matching TRBD1 (6 bases). The CDR3 spans 15 residues. Per germline, CDR1 LNHDA and CDR2 SQIVND (reference sequence). V was shortened by 7 bases and J by 8 bases, with 21 bases between the two germline ends. Incomplete CDR3 DNA: TGTGCCAGTACCCCCAGGGGCAGGGGAAGAGATGAG. Translated, it gives CASTPRGRGRDE. The full CDR3 is CASTPRGRGRDEQFF.

Notes on this clone: The sequenced fragment ends 3 residues before the CDR3 boundary, so the rest is inferred from the germline J gene. The chain employs TRBV20-1 and TRBJ1-1; D call uncertain. There are 12 residues in the CDR3. The ends were cut back, 5 bases at V and 5 bases at J, with 12 bases in the middle. Germline loops: CDR1 DFQATT, CDR2 SNEGSKA (reference sequence). Partial CDR3 DNA: TGCAGTGCTCAAGAAACGGGGACTGAA. Its protein is CSAQETGTE. The CDR3 reads in full as CSAQETGTEAFF.

Note on this clone: The read falls 3 residues short of the CDR3 end, and the missing part is taken from the germline J gene. The chain uses TRBV12-3 or TRBV12-4 and TRBJ1-6; 7 bases map to TRBD1. The V segment lost 2 bases and the J segment 10 bases; nucleotides outside the gene matches: 11. There are 16 residues in the CDR3. The CDR3: CASSLRAGGNRSPLHF. CDR3 DNA (partial): TGTGCCAGCAGTTTAAGGGCAGGGGGAAACCGGTCACCC.

As regards this clone: The read comes to an end 3 residues before the CDR3 does, leaving the germline J gene to fill in the end. V gene TRBV11-1 combines with J gene TRBJ2-2; possibly TRBD1 for D (5 bases). CDR1 and CDR2 from the germline V gene are SGHAT and FQDESV (reference sequence). This CDR3 is 15 amino acids long. CDR3 bases read: TGTGCCAGCAGCTTTGATCTAGGGGCTCGATCACCG. The encoded protein is CASSFDLGARSP. The whole CDR3 reads CASSFDLGARSPLFF.

A word on this clone: The read falls 3 residues short of the CDR3 end, and the missing part is taken from the germline J gene. The chain employs TRBV5-1 and TRBJ2-7, with 11 bases identical to TRBD1. Per germline, CDR1 SGHRS and CDR2 YFSETQ. The CDR3 spans 15 residues. With 0 bases clipped from V and 3 bases from J, the junction kept 2 bases outside the gene matches. The sequenced CDR3 bases are TGCGCCAGCAGCTTGGTTGGGACAGGGGGCTACGAG. Translated, it gives CASSLVGTGGYE. The whole CDR3 sequence reads CASSLVGTGGYEQYF.

CDR3 DNA, as far as it was read: TGCAGTGCTAGAGAGGGGGGGCTCGGCGCCGAG. Its protein is CSAREGGLGAE. The complete CDR3 sequence is CSAREGGLGAEQYF. The V and J genes are TRBV20-1 and TRBJ2-7, with D perhaps TRBD2 (7 bases). The read ends 3 residues before the CDR3 terminus; that terminus is restored from the germline J gene. This CDR3 is built from 14 residues. Germline CDR1 reads DFQATT; CDR2 reads SNEGSKA (reference sequence). Trimming left V 0 bases short and J 6 bases short, with 15 bases between.

As regards this clone: The observed sequence ends 3 residues before the CDR3 terminus, with the missing tail filled in from the germline J gene. The rearrangement joins TRBV29-1 to TRBJ1-1, with TRBD1 matching over 9 bases. CDR1 is SQVTM, CDR2 ANQGSEA, per germline. With V trimmed by 3 bases and J by 0 bases, 2 bases remained unmatched. This CDR3 spans 14 amino acids. The CDR3 bases that were read are TGCAGCGTTGAGACAGGGGGTATGAACACTGAA. Its translation: CSVETGGMNTE. The full CDR3 sequence reads CSVETGGMNTEAFF. The whole variable domain, remainder taken from reference TRBV29-1 and TRBJ1-1, is SAVISQKPSRDICQRGTSLTIQCQVDSQVTMMFWYRQQPGQSLTLIATANQGSEATYESGFVIDKFPISRPNLTFSTLTVSNMSPEDSSIYLCSVETGGMNTEAFFGQGTRLTVV.

A note on this clone: The observed sequence ends 3 residues before the CDR3 terminus, with the missing tail filled in from the germline J gene. The V gene is TRBV12-3 or TRBV12-4, the J gene TRBJ2-7; 16 bases agree with TRBD2. The CDR3 sequence is 17 residues long. V lost 4 bases to trimming and J lost 4 bases; unmatched junction nucleotides: 7. CDR3 amino acids: CASSSIGTSGRDYEQYF. CDR3 DNA, as far as it was read: TGTGCCAGCAGTTCAATTGGGACTAGCGGGAGGGATTACGAG.

Notes on this clone: The read stops 3 residues short of the end of the CDR3; the missing end is completed from the germline J gene. The chain carries TRBV12-3 or TRBV12-4 and TRBJ2-5, with a possible D match to TRBD1 (5 bases). Deletions cut 6 bases from V and 5 bases from J, with 13 bases between. This CDR3 is built from 13 residues. The chain's CDR3 is CASSRNRWETQYF. The sequenced CDR3 bases are TGTGCCAGCAGCAGAAACAGGTGGGAGACC.

About this clone itself: The read terminates 3 residues before the CDR3 end, so the remaining end is supplied by the germline J gene. The gene calls are TRBV7-8 and TRBJ2-7; 7 nucleotides match TRBD1. The CDR3 loop spans 15 amino acids. CDR1 SGHVS and CDR2 FQNEAQ come from the germline V gene. With V trimmed by 1 base and J by 5 bases, 8 bases remained unmatched. The covered CDR3 bases are TGTGCCAGCAGCTTAGGCAGACAGGGATACGACGAG. As protein: CASSLGRQGYDE. The whole CDR3 region reads CASSLGRQGYDEQYF.

Worth noting for this clone: The CDR3 end falls 3 residues outside the read, so it is completed with the germline J gene. The V gene is TRBV19, the J gene TRBJ2-3; 7 bases are shared with TRBD1. The germline V gene has CDR1 LNHDA and CDR2 SQIVND (reference sequence). CDR3 length: 13 amino acids. J gave up 4 bases and V 9 bases, and 7 bases lay outside the gene matches. CDR3 protein: CASRQGGSDTQYF. CDR3 bases read: TGTGCCAGCAGACAGGGTGGGTCAGATACG.

Concerning this clone itself: The read finishes 3 residues shy of the CDR3 end, and the germline J gene is used to complete it. J is TRBJ2-3 and V is TRBV5-4, with 8 bases lining up with TRBD1. Germline lookup yields CDR1 SGHNT and CDR2 YYREEE (reference sequence). This CDR3 region has 13 residues. J lost 7 bases, V lost 4 bases, and 5 bases had no gene match. CDR3 DNA (partial): TGTGCCAGCAGCCTCGGACAGGGCCATACG. It encodes CASSLGQGHT. The whole CDR3 protein reads CASSLGQGHTQYF.

As for this clone: The read ends 3 residues early relative to the CDR3; the germline J gene fills the gap. The chain recombines TRBV5-1 with TRBJ2-5; no reliable D call. V was shortened by 0 bases and J by 4 bases, with 7 bases between the two germline ends. Per germline, CDR1 SGHRS and CDR2 YFSETQ. This CDR3 comprises 13 residues. The DNA read from the CDR3 is TGCGCCAGCAGCTTGGGAGCGTTAGAGACC. It codes for CASSLGALET. The entire CDR3 is CASSLGALETQYF.

In the case of this clone: Read data end 3 residues before the CDR3 end; the end is taken from the germline J gene. This chain joins TRBV5-1 and TRBJ2-7; TRBD1 matches 8 bases. The CDR3 loop spans 15 amino acids. With 4 bases clipped from V and 1 base from J, the junction kept 7 bases outside the gene matches. Germline CDR1 reads SGHRS; CDR2 reads YFSETQ. Incomplete CDR3 DNA: TGCGCCAGCAGCGCTACAGGGGGTAGGTCCTACGAG. It codes for CASSATGGRSYE. The complete CDR3 sequence is CASSATGGRSYEQYF.

A word on this clone: The CDR3 is cut off 3 residues early in the read; its end comes from the germline J gene. The J gene is TRBJ2-1, the V gene TRBV7-8; D is perhaps TRBD2 (5 bases). CDR3 length: 16 amino acids. The germline V and J ends were trimmed by 6 bases and 1 base, with 16 bases remaining between them. Germline V gives CDR1 SGHVS, CDR2 FQNEAQ. Incomplete CDR3 DNA: TGTGCCAGCAGTAGGCCCAGGACTTTTTCCTACAATGAG. Translation: CASSRPRTFSYNE. The complete CDR3 sequence is CASSRPRTFSYNEQFF.

A note on this clone: The read ends 3 residues early relative to the CDR3; the germline J gene fills the gap. The chain recombines TRBV18 with TRBJ1-2; TRBD1 aligns across 7 bases. Germline assignment: CDR1 KGHSH and CDR2 LQKENI. There are 12 residues in the CDR3. V was clipped by 6 bases and J by 7 bases; unmatched bases: 5. The CDR3 protein is CASSPDRAGYTF. The sequenced CDR3 bases are TGTGCCAGCTCGCCCGACAGGGCTGGC.

A word on this clone: One junction end does not reproduce the germline sequence, and a read error may be involved. The read terminates 3 residues ahead of where the CDR3 ends, so the germline J gene completes it. The rearrangement uses TRBV4-2 and TRBJ2-5, with D perhaps TRBD1 (5 bases). Germline V lookup: CDR1 LGHNA, CDR2 YNFKEQ. This CDR3 is 14 amino acids long. The CDR3 bases that were read are TGCGCCAGCAGCCAGACATGGGGCGTGGAGACC. This sequence encodes CASSQTWGVET. Given in full, the CDR3 is CASSQTWGVETQYF.

In the case of this clone: The CDR3 is cut off 3 residues early in the read; its end comes from the germline J gene. The chain carries TRBV18 and TRBJ2-5, with 7 bases lining up with TRBD1. The junction had 3 bases not matched to a gene; V was cut back by 0 bases and J by 5 bases. Per the germline V gene, CDR1 is KGHSH and CDR2 is LQKENI. The CDR3 totals 14 residues. The sequenced CDR3 bases are TGTGCCAGCTCACCACCGGGACAGTCGGAGACC. It specifies CASSPPGQSET. The entire CDR3 reads CASSPPGQSETQYF.

In regard to this clone: The CDR3 extends 3 residues past the end of the read, so its final part is completed from the germline J gene. The chain uses TRBV19 and TRBJ2-6; either TRBD1 or TRBD2 may fit D (5 bases each). CDR3 length: 15 amino acids. Trimming removed 6 bases at V and 0 bases at J, with 9 bases between. The V gene's germline CDR1 is LNHDA and CDR2 SQIVND (reference sequence). The sequenced CDR3 bases are TGTGCCAGTAGCCTGAGGGGCTCTGGGGCCAACGTC. Translation gives CASSLRGSGANV. The CDR3 reads in full as CASSLRGSGANVLTF.

About this clone itself: The sequenced fragment ends 3 residues before the CDR3 boundary, so the rest is inferred from the germline J gene. The V gene is TRBV5-1, the J gene TRBJ2-2; D is unresolved. The V gene lost 4 bases and the J gene lost 0 bases, with 13 bases spanning the gap. The germline V gene has CDR1 SGHRS and CDR2 YFSETQ. The CDR3 runs 16 residues. The covered CDR3 bases are TGCGCCAGCAGCCCCCTGGCGGTCGCGAACACCGGGGAG. Its translation: CASSPLAVANTGE. In full, the CDR3 is CASSPLAVANTGELFF.

On this clone: The observed sequence ends 3 residues before the CDR3 terminus, with the missing tail filled in from the germline J gene. The chain joins TRBV7-6 to TRBJ2-1; 9 bases map to TRBD2. J lost 6 bases, V lost 2 bases, and 5 bases had no gene match. Germline V gives CDR1 SGHVS, CDR2 FNYEAQ. The length of the CDR3 is 15 residues. Partial CDR3 DNA: TGTGCCAGCAGCTTACGGAGCGGGGGGTCCAATGAG. It yields the protein CASSLRSGGSNE. The whole CDR3 region reads CASSLRSGGSNEQFF. The whole variable domain, remainder taken from reference TRBV7-6 and TRBJ2-1, is GAGVSQSPRYKVTKRGQDVALRCDPISGHVSLYWYRQALGQGPEFLTYFNYEAQQDKSGLPNDRFSAERPEGSISTLTIQRTEQRDSAMYRCASSLRSGGSNEQFFGPGTRLTVL.

CDR3 DNA (partial): TGTGCCAGCAGTGAACTCGAAGGAGAGACC. Encoded protein: CASSELEGET. The whole CDR3 sequence reads CASSELEGETQYF. The chain is built from TRBV2 and TRBJ2-5; D is uncertain. The sequenced fragment ends 3 residues before the CDR3 boundary, so the rest is inferred from the germline J gene. With 2 bases removed from V and 4 bases from J, the gap between germline ends came to 8 bases. The germline gives CDR1 SNHLY, CDR2 FYNNEI. CDR3 length equals 13 residues.

With regard to this clone: The read comes to an end 3 residues before the CDR3 does, leaving the germline J gene to fill in the end. This chain links TRBV18 with TRBJ1-2, with D unresolved. The V end lost 6 bases, the J end lost 4 bases, and 24 bases lay between the germline ends. In germline, CDR1 is KGHSH, CDR2 LQKENI. The CDR3 has 17 residues. The covered CDR3 bases are TGTGCCAGCTCCCTCCGAGCGGCGGGCGTGATGGGCTATGGC. It encodes CASSLRAAGVMGYG. The full CDR3 protein reads CASSLRAAGVMGYGYTF.

For this clone: The DNA ends 3 residues before the CDR3 does, and the rest of the CDR3 is filled in from the germline J gene. V usage is TRBV30 and J usage is TRBJ2-3, with 10 bases fitting TRBD2. Germline values: CDR1 GTSNPN, CDR2 SVGIG (reference sequence). Losses at the gene ends were 3 bases for V and 5 bases for J; bases not matched to a gene: 5. The CDR3 length is 14 residues. The covered CDR3 bases are TGTGCCTGGAGGTCTCTAGCGGGAGAAGATACG. This translates into CAWRSLAGEDT. The whole CDR3 is CAWRSLAGEDTQYF.

CDR3 in amino acids: CASSLWSRSSYGYTF. The covered CDR3 bases are TGTGCCAGCAGCTTGTGGTCCAGGTCAAGCTATGGC. The V gene is TRBV5-6, the J gene TRBJ1-2; the D is unclear. The read ends 3 residues shy of where the CDR3 ends; the end is completed using the germline J gene. With 1 base removed from V and 4 bases from J, the gap between germline ends came to 14 bases. This CDR3 region has 15 residues. The germline CDR1 and CDR2 sequences are SGHDT and YYEEEE.

CDR3 sequence: CASSLAAGVYEQYF. CDR3 DNA (partial): TGCGCCAGCAGCTTGGCGGCAGGGGTCTACGAG. This chain uses TRBV5-1 with TRBJ2-7; a weak D match, TRBD1 (6 bases). The read halts 3 residues ahead of the CDR3 end, with the missing end drawn from the germline J gene. CDR1 SGHRS and CDR2 YFSETQ come from the germline V gene. The CDR3 extends over 14 amino acids. V lost 0 bases and J 3 bases, leaving 10 bases between the germline ends.